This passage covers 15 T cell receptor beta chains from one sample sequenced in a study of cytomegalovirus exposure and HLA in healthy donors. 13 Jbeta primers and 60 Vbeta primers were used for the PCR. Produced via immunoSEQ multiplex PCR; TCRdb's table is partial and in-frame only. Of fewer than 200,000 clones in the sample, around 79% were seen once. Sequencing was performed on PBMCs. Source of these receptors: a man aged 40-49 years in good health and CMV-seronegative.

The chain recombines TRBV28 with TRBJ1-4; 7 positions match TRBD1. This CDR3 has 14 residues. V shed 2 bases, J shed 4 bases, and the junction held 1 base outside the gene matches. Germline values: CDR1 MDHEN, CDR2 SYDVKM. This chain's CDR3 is CASSLGTVNEKLFF. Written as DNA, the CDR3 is TGTGCCAGCAGTTTAGGGACAGTTAATGAAAAACTGTTTTTT.

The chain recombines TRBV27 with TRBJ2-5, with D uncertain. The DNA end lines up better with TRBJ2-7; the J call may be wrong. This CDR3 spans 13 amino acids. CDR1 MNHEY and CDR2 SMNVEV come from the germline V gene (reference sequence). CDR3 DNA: TGTGCCAGCAGTTTGTCAGGCTCCTACGAGCAGTACTTC. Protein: CASSLSGSYEQYF.

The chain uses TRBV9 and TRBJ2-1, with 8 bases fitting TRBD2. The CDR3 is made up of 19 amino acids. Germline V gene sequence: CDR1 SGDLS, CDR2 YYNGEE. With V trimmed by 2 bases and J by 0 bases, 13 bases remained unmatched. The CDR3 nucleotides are TGTGCCAGCAGCGTCGAGCGGGAGAGTGGTTGGGGCTCCTACAATGAGCAGTTCTTC. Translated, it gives CASSVERESGWGSYNEQFF.

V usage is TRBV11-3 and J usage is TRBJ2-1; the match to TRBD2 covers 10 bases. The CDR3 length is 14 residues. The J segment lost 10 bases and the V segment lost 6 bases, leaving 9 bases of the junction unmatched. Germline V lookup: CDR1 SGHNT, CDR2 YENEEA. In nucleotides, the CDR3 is TGTGCCAGCAGTCCTAGCGGGAGTGTTTGGGAGCAGTTCTTC. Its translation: CASSPSGSVWEQFF.

CDR3 sequence reads: CASRALAGGHEQYF. The DNA of the CDR3 is TGTGCCAGCAGGGCCCTTGCGGGAGGACACGAGCAGTACTTC. The chain uses TRBV5-5 and TRBJ2-7; 8 positions match TRBD2. V trimming: 5 bases; J trimming: 5 bases; junction bases outside the gene matches: 9. The length of the CDR3 is 14 residues. CDR1 is SGHKS, CDR2 YYEKEE, per germline (reference sequence).

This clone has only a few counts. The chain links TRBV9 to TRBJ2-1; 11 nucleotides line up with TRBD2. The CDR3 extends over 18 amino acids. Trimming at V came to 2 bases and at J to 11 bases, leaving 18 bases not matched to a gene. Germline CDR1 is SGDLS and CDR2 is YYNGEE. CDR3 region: CASSVGRGTDIAGGKQFF. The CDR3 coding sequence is TGTGCCAGCAGCGTCGGACGGGGGACCGACATAGCGGGAGGGAAGCAGTTCTTC.

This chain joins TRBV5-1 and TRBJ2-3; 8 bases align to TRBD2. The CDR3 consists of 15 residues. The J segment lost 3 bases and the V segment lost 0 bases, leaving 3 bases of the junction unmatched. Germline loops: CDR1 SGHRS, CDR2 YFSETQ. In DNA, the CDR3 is TGCGCCAGCAGCTTGGCCAAGCGGGAGACAGATACGCAGTATTTT. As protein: CASSLAKRETDTQYF. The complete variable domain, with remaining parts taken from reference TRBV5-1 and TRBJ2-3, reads KAGVTQTPRYLIKTRGQQVTLSCSPISGHRSVSWYQQTPGQGLQFLFEYFSETQRNKGNFPGRFSGRQFSNSRSEMNVSTLELGDSALYLCASSLAKRETDTQYFGPGTRLTVL.

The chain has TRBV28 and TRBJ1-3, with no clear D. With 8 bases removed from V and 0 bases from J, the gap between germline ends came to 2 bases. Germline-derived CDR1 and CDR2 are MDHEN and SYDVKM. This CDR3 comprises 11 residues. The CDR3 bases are TGTGCCAGCCGCTCTGGAAACACCATATATTTT. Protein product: CASRSGNTIYF.

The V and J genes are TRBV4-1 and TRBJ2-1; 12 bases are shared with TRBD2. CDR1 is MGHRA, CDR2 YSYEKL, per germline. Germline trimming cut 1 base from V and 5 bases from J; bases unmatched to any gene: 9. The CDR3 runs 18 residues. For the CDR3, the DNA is TGCGCCAGCAGCCAAGTTTTCTCTAGCGGGAGGGGGAACAATGAGCAGTTCTTC. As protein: CASSQVFSSGRGNNEQFF.

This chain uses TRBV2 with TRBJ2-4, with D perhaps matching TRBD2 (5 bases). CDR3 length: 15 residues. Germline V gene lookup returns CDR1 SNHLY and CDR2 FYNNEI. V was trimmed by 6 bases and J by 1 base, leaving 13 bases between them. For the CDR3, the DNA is TGTGCCAGCAGCCCTTGGGGAGATGCCAAAAACATTCAGTACTTC. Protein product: CASSPWGDAKNIQYF.

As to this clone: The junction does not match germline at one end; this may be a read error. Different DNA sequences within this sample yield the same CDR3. The CDR3 nucleotides read TGCGCCAGCACCGAACTAGCGGGAGGGTCAGATACGCAGTATTTT. Its protein product is CASTELAGGSDTQYF. The J gene is TRBJ2-3, the V gene TRBV2, with 13 bases fitting TRBD2. CDR1 SNHLY and CDR2 FYNNEI come from the germline V gene. CDR3 length: 15 residues.

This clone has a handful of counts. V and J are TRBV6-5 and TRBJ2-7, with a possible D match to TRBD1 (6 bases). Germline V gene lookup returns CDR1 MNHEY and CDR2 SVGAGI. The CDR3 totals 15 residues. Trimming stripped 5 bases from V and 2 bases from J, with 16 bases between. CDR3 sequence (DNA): TGTGCCAGCAGTGGAACGGACAGCTACACCTACGAGCAGTACTTC. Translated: CASSGTDSYTYEQYF.

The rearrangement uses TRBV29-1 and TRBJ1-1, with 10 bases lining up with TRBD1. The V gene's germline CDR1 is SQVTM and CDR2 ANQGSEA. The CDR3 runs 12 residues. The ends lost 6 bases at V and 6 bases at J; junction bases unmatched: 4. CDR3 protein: CSVGDRGPEAFF. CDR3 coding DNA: TGCAGCGTGGGGGACAGGGGACCTGAAGCTTTCTTT.

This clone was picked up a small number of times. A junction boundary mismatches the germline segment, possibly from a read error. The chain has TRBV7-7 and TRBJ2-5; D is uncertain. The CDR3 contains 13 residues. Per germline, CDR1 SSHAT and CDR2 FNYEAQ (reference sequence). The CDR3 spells CASSLGGLETQYF. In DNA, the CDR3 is TGTGCTAGCAGCTTAGGTGGGCTAGAGACCCAGTACTTC.

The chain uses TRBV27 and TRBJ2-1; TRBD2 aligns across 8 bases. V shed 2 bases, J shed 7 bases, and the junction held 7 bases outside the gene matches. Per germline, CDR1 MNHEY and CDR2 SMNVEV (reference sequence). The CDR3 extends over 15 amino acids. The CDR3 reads CASSLGAAGVNEQFF. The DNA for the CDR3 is TGTGCCAGCAGTTTAGGGGCAGCGGGAGTGAATGAGCAGTTCTTC.